This entry features one TCR beta chain sequence. The sample comes from a study of cytomegalovirus exposure and HLA in healthy donors. 13 Jbeta primers and 60 Vbeta primers were used for the PCR. Clones were sequenced by immunoSEQ multiplex PCR, and TCRdb holds only the in-frame ones, with some missing. The sample consists of 80,000 or so clones, approximately 57% of them appearing once. J lost 7 bases, V lost 10 bases, and 10 bases had no gene match. The CDR3 totals 13 residues. Per germline, CDR1 WNHNN and CDR2 SYGVQD (reference sequence). The specimen sequenced was PBMCs. This chain joins TRBV10-1 and TRBJ2-7, with TRBD1 matching over 10 bases. This clonotype originated in a man aged 30 to 45 in good health and CMV-seropositive. CDR3 residues: CATWDRGPWEQYF. As DNA, the CDR3 is TGCGCCACCTGGGACAGGGGCCCTTGGGAGCAGTACTTC.